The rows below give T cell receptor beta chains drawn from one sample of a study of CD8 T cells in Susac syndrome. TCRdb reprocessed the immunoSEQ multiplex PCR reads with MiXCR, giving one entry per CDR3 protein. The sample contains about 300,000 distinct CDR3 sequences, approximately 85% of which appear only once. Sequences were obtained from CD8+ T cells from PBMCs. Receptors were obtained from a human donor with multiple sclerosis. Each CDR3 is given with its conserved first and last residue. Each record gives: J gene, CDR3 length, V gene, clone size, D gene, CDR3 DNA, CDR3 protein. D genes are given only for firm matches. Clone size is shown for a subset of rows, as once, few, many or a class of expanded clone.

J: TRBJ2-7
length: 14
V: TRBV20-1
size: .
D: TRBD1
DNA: TGCAGTGCTAGCGACGACAGGGAGTCCTACGAGCAGTACTTC
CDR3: CSASDDRESYEQYF

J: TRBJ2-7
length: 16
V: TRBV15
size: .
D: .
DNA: TGTGCCACCAGCAGAGGACTATCCGGACTCCTATACGAGCAGTACTTC
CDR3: CATSRGLSGLLYEQYF

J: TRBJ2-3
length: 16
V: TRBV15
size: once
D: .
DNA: TGTGCCACCAGCAGAACAGGGTCTATCGGCACAGATACGCAGTATTTT
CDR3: CATSRTGSIGTDTQYF

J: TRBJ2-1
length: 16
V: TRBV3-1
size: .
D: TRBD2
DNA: TGTGCCAGCAGCCATACCGGGACTAGCCCCTACAATGAGCAGTTCTTC
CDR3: CASSHTGTSPYNEQFF

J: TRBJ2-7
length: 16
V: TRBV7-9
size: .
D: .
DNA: TGTGCCAGCAGCTCACCCGAAAAGGACCCGCGAAACGAGCAGTACTTC
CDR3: CASSSPEKDPRNEQYF

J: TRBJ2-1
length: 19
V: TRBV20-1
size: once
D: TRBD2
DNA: TGCAGTGCTTCGTCTAGCGGGAGCTACGGGGTGGGGTTCTACAATGAGCAGTTCTTC
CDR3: CSASSSGSYGVGFYNEQFF

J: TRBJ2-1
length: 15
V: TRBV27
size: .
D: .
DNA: TGTGCCAGCAGTTCCCAACTCAGCTCCTACAATGAGCAGTTCTTC
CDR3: CASSSQLSSYNEQFF

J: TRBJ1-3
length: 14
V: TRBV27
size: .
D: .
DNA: TGTGCCAGCGGTCGGGGGCTGTCGGGAAACACCATATATTTT
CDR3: CASGRGLSGNTIYF

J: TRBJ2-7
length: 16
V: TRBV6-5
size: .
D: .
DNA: TGTGCCAGCAGTTACTCGAATACGGGGCCAGGCTACGAGCAGTACTTC
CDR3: CASSYSNTGPGYEQYF

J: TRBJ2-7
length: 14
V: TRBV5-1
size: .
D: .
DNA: TGCGCCAGCAGCCGCAGGGGAGAGACCTACGAGCAGTACTTC
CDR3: CASSRRGETYEQYF

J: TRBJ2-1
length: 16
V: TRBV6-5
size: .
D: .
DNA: TGTGCCAGCAGTTACTCGGACGTGGGAGCCTACAATGAGCAGTTCTTC
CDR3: CASSYSDVGAYNEQFF

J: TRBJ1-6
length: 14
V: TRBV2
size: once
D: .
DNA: TGTGCCAGCCCGACAGGCCCCATGGATTCACCCCTCCACTTT
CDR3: CASPTGPMDSPLHF

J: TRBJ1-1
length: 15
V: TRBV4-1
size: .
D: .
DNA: TGCGCCAGCAGGGACCTTGGAGGGACGAACACTGAAGCTTTCTTT
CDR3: CASRDLGGTNTEAFF

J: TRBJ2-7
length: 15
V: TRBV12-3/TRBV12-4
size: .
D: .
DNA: TGTGCCAGCAGTTTAGCGCTGGGCGCAACCTACGAGCAGTACTTC
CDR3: CASSLALGATYEQYF